The 3 T cell receptor beta chains given below trace back to one sample, sequenced in a study of radiotherapy plus CTLA-4 blockade in lung cancer. The protocol was immunoSEQ multiplex PCR, while the TCRdb copy is restricted to in-frame clones and leaves out a portion. The sample has about 120,000 clones, about 80% seen once. The source was peripheral blood, collected from a patient treated with radiotherapy plus ipilimumab. These receptors were taken from a human donor with non-small cell lung cancer that progressed on radiotherapy plus ipilimumab. Some clones in this sample may be carry-over from other donors' samples.

A word on this clone: Relative to the germline gene, one junction end is altered; a read error may explain this. The chain recombines TRBV6-4 with TRBJ1-2; tentatively, D is TRBD1 (5 bases). CDR3 size: 12 residues. Germline-derived CDR1 and CDR2 are MRHNA and SNTAGT. The DNA of the CDR3 is TGTGCCAGCAGTTACTCGGGGGATGGCTACACCTTC. Amino acids: CASSYSGDGYTF.

This chain connects TRBV4-3 to TRBJ1-2; D remains ambiguous. V dropped 1 base and J dropped 0 bases, with 6 bases sitting between them. The CDR3 extends over 14 amino acids. Germline lookup yields CDR1 LGHNA and CDR2 YSLEER. In nucleotides, the CDR3 is TGCGCCAGCAGCCAAGTTAGGGCTAACTATGGCTACACCTTC. Translation: CASSQVRANYGYTF.

This chain links TRBV5-4 with TRBJ1-6, with a possible D match to TRBD1 (5 bases). This CDR3 is built from 15 residues. The germline CDR1 and CDR2 sequences are SGHNT and YYREEE (reference sequence). Trimming removed 6 bases from V and 8 bases from J, with 18 bases in between. DNA for the CDR3: TGTGCCAGCACCCGGGAGGGGCCCGGGTATTCACCCCTCCACTTT. It encodes CASTREGPGYSPLHF.